The rows below give T cell receptor beta chains drawn from one sample of a study of blood T cell repertoires in COVID-19. Some clones are missing from TCRdb's copy, which holds only in-frame ones; the method was immunoSEQ multiplex PCR. Among some 120,000 clones listed, around 86% were seen once. The sample was peripheral blood. The receptors originated from a woman in her fifties or sixties who had recovered from COVID-19. CDR3s include the opening cysteine and the closing phenylalanine or tryptophan. The order of the fields is J gene, D gene, V gene, clone size, CDR3 protein, CDR3 DNA. A D gene is named only where the DNA matches it firmly. Expanded clones are given a class, and other clones once, few, many or no size at all.

>TRBJ2-1|TRBD2|TRBV4-3|few
CASSLSGSGRGGEQFF
TGCGCCAGCAGCCTGTCGGGTAGCGGGAGAGGCGGTGAGCAGTTCTTC
>TRBJ2-1|TRBD1|TRBV24-1|NA
CATSDPGTGNNEQFF
TGTGCCACCAGTGATCCCGGGACAGGGAACAATGAGCAGTTCTTC
>TRBJ2-1|NA|TRBV9|once
CASSVIPGNEQFF
TGTGCCAGCAGCGTTATCCCCGGCAATGAGCAGTTCTTC
>TRBJ2-5|NA|TRBV7-9|NA
CASSETATETQYF
TGTGCCAGCAGCGAAACAGCTACAGAGACCCAGTACTTC
>TRBJ1-3|NA|TRBV10-3|NA
CATRGGLQTGPVGNTIYF
TGTGCCACCCGGGGGGGCCTACAGACAGGCCCGGTGGGAAACACCATATATTTT
>TRBJ2-7|TRBD1|TRBV19|NA
CASSAPGRGQYEQYF
TGTGCCAGTAGTGCCCCGGGCAGGGGGCAGTATGAGCAGTACTTC
>TRBJ2-7|NA|TRBV6-1|NA
CASSEAAPDYEQYF
TGTGCCAGCAGTGAAGCAGCGCCCGATTACGAGCAGTACTTC
>TRBJ1-1|NA|TRBV7-9|NA
CASSYRLEDEAFF
TGTGCCAGCAGCTACCGACTAGAGGATGAAGCTTTCTTT
>TRBJ2-2|TRBD2|TRBV6-5|NA
CASGYKLAGAGELFF
TGTGCCAGCGGATACAAACTAGCGGGAGCCGGGGAGCTGTTTTTT
>TRBJ2-2|NA|TRBV15|NA
CATRNPMGGRTGELFF
TGTGCCACCAGGAATCCCATGGGGGGGCGGACCGGGGAGCTGTTTTTT
>TRBJ2-2|NA|TRBV5-4|NA
CASGSANTGELFF
TGTGCCAGCGGCAGCGCGAACACCGGGGAGCTGTTTTTT
>TRBJ1-5|TRBD1|TRBV7-7|NA
CASRIYRGDRLIYSNQPQHF
TGTGCCAGCAGGATATACAGGGGGGATCGGCTTATTTATAGCAATCAGCCCCAGCATTTT
>TRBJ1-4|TRBD1|TRBV7-9|NA
CASSLATGELFF
TGTGCCAGCAGCTTAGCGACAGGGGAACTGTTTTTT
>TRBJ2-1|TRBD2|TRBV19|NA
CASSTSGTSYNEQFF
TGTGCCAGTAGTACTAGCGGGACCTCCTACAATGAGCAGTTCTTC
>TRBJ1-2|TRBD1|TRBV13|NA
CASSLRGGQGGGYTF
TGTGCCAGCAGCTTAAGGGGCGGACAGGGAGGTGGCTACACCTTC
>TRBJ2-1|NA|TRBV12-3/TRBV12-4|NA
CASSFSPLGQFF
TGTGCCAGCAGTTTTTCCCCCCTCGGGCAGTTCTTC
>TRBJ2-7|NA|TRBV4-2|NA
CASSQDGGGLTYEQYF
TGTGCCAGCAGCCAAGATGGGGGGGGGCTCACCTACGAGCAGTACTTC
>TRBJ1-2|TRBD1|TRBV4-1|NA
CASSRTGGSLNTF
TGCGCCAGCAGCCGTACAGGGGGCTCCTTGAATACCTTC
>TRBJ2-7|NA|TRBV28|NA
CASSLPLGGGRTPKQYF
TGTGCCAGCAGTTTGCCCCTAGGGGGCGGGAGGACCCCTAAGCAGTACTTC
>TRBJ2-3|TRBD2|TRBV6-4|few
CASSASGEEDTQYF
TGTGCCAGTAGTGCCAGCGGGGAAGAAGATACGCAGTATTTT
>TRBJ2-2|TRBD2|TRBV3-1/TRBV3-2|NA
CASSQDGTGGRRELFF
TGTGCCAGCAGCCAAGACGGGACGGGGGGGCGCCGGGAGCTGTTTTTT
>TRBJ2-7|NA|TRBV19|NA
CASSWGLSSYEQYF
TGTGCCAGTAGTTGGGGCCTCAGCTCCTACGAGCAGTACTTC
>TRBJ2-1|NA|TRBV6-2/TRBV6-3|NA
CASSDRIGNEQFF
TGTGCCAGCAGTGACAGGATCGGCAATGAGCAGTTCTTC
>TRBJ1-2|NA|TRBV20-1|NA
CSASTAEYGYTF
TGCAGTGCTAGTACGGCGGAGTATGGCTACACCTTC
>TRBJ2-7|TRBD1|TRBV30|NA
CAWSGETGGLSYEQYF
TGTGCCTGGAGTGGAGAGACAGGGGGCCTATCCTACGAGCAGTACTTC
>TRBJ2-5|TRBD2|TRBV18|NA
CASSPPAPGGETQYF
TGTGCCAGCTCACCACCCGCCCCGGGGGGAGAGACCCAGTACTTC
>TRBJ1-2|TRBD1|TRBV11-2|NA
CASSPSGTGNYGYTF
TGTGCCAGCAGCCCCTCCGGGACAGGGAACTATGGCTACACCTTC
>TRBJ1-2|TRBD1|TRBV7-9|NA
CASSSQGARDYGYTF
TGTGCCAGCAGCTCACAGGGGGCTAGGGACTATGGCTACACCTTC
>TRBJ2-2|NA|TRBV10-2|NA
CASIQYANTGELFF
TGCGCCAGCATCCAGTATGCGAACACCGGGGAGCTGTTTTTT
>TRBJ2-5|NA|TRBV18|NA
CASSPLTDKETQYF
TGTGCCAGCTCACCCTTGACAGATAAAGAGACCCAGTACTTC
>TRBJ1-5|TRBD1|TRBV6-2/TRBV6-3|NA
CASSKRQGGNQPQHF
TGTGCCAGCAGTAAGCGACAGGGTGGTAATCAGCCCCAGCATTTT
>TRBJ1-5|NA|TRBV4-2|NA
CASSSGDISNQPQHF
TGTGCCAGCAGCTCCGGGGACATTAGCAATCAGCCCCAGCATTTT